Only a few counts were recorded for the clone carrying this TCR beta chain. This sample was included in a study of chemoradiotherapy in HPV16-positive cancers. Clones were read by immunoSEQ multiplex PCR, and TCRdb kept only the in-frame ones, dropping some. The table lists 30,000 to 40,000 clones, about 90% of them singletons. The germline CDR1 and CDR2 sequences are SEHNR and FQNEAQ (reference sequence). The CDR3 extends over 15 amino acids. V shed 5 bases and J 1 base; nucleotides not matched to a gene: 2. The material sequenced was blood, taken from a patient who underwent chemoradiotherapy. This rearrangement joins TRBV7-9 to TRBJ2-2; TRBD1 matches at 9 bases. The clonotype comes from a human donor with HPV-associated anogenital cancer. The CDR3 is CASSRDRVNTGELFF. CDR3 in DNA: TGTGCCAGCAGCCGGGACAGGGTGAACACCGGGGAGCTGTTTTTT.